This paragraph reports one T cell receptor beta chain. Its specificity is not known. A multiplex PCR was run with 60 Vbeta primers and 13 Jbeta primers. The repertoire was sequenced with immunoSEQ multiplex PCR; TCRdb's copy has only in-frame clones and lacks some. The data show approximately 140,000 clones, roughly 80% seen once. The data were taken from a study of cytomegalovirus exposure and HLA in healthy donors. At the level of the study: In terms of ancestry, the Caucasian-associated cluster contained roughly 81% of the roughly 400 genotyped donors. Regarding the study as a whole: Later analysis associated a missense DCLRE1C variant with TCR beta V- and J-gene trimming.

Sequencing was carried out using PBMCs. The sequence was collected from a man between 18 and 35 years old in good health and CMV-seronegative.

CDR3 sequence reads: CASSQPGGLTGELFF. Written as DNA, the CDR3 is TGTGCCAGCAGTCAGCCGGGAGGGCTTACCGGGGAGCTGTTTTTT. The gene calls are TRBV6-5 and TRBJ2-2; TRBD2 matches at 8 bases. Germline loops: CDR1 MNHEY, CDR2 SVGAGI. The CDR3 has 15 residues. With V trimmed by 5 bases and J by 5 bases, 7 bases remained unmatched.